This T cell receptor beta chain was sequenced for a study of PD-1 blockade in classical Hodgkin lymphoma. Study findings and constraints: Newly diagnosed patients were reported to start with lower TCR diversity than healthy donors. Baseline diversity resembling that of newly diagnosed patients was seen in complete responders.

Profiled with immunoSEQ multiplex PCR; TCRdb holds only in-frame clones, not every one. The sample has 20,000 to 30,000 clones, about 83% seen once. Concerning this clone itself: Its specificity is not known.

After autologous stem cell transplantation all patients relapsed, and prior brentuximab vedotin exposure differed between cohorts. Germline lookup yields CDR1 SEHNR and CDR2 FQNEAQ (reference sequence). The CDR3 runs to 16 residues. V was pared by 4 bases and J by 9 bases, with 15 bases of the junction left unmatched. The clonotype originates from a human donor with classical Hodgkin lymphoma. The specimen was peripheral blood mononuclear cells (PBMCs), collected before the second cycle of nivolumab. This sequence joins TRBV7-9 and TRBJ2-1; 7 nucleotides agree with TRBD2. This chain's CDR3 is CASSSRGGRVWAEQFF. CDR3 bases: TGTGCCAGCAGCTCCCGGGGAGGGCGAGTCTGGGCTGAGCAGTTCTTC.